This T cell receptor beta chain emerged from a study of cytomegalovirus exposure and HLA in healthy donors. The method was immunoSEQ multiplex PCR; TCRdb's version includes in-frame clones alone and lacks a portion of them. The table shows 150,000 or so clones, with about 89% occurring only once. V was pared by 5 bases and J by 4 bases, with 9 bases of the junction left unmatched. This CDR3 comprises 15 residues. Germline CDR1 is SEHNR and CDR2 is FQNEAQ (reference sequence). This clone appeared a few times. Its target is unknown. Overall study findings and caveats: Cytomegalovirus association was listed for under 200 TCR beta chains. It was found in a later analysis that first-cohort TCR clusters tended to co-occur in the roughly 120 validation repertoires. Cytomegalovirus status was reportedly diagnosed by the classifier with high specificity and sensitivity.

This clonotype originated in a woman between 18 and 29 years old in good health and CMV-seropositive. The chain recombines TRBV7-9 with TRBJ1-1; 8 bases match TRBD1. Source material: PBMCs. CDR3 residues: CASSPGQGGGTEAFF. CDR3 coding DNA: TGTGCCAGCAGCCCCGGACAGGGAGGGGGCACTGAAGCTTTCTTT.